This TCR beta chain appears in the sequencing data of a study of T cell clonality in common variable immunodeficiency. Most patients and controls had Caucasian heritage. Germline V lookup: CDR1 GTSNPN, CDR2 SVGIG (reference sequence). This CDR3 has 15 residues. Equal genomic DNA amounts from CVID and control samples were sequenced. Sequencing was performed with immunoSEQ multiplex PCR; in TCRdb, only in-frame clones are kept and a portion is missing. In total the sample includes roughly 30,000 clones, none of them seen once. This clone was detected only a few times. The read ends 3 residues shy of where the CDR3 ends; the end is completed using the germline J gene.

Sequenced input: peripheral blood mononuclear cells. This sequence joins TRBV30 and TRBJ2-2; TRBD1 matches at 8 bases. The sequence was collected from a person aged 18 to 70 in good health. The CDR3 loop is CAWDVSGTGEAPLFF. Incomplete CDR3 DNA: TGTGCCTGGGATGTATCCGGGACAGGAGAAGCGCCG.